This T cell receptor beta chain was recovered during a study of blood T cell repertoires in COVID-19. About the research overall: The study drew acute and convalescent COVID-19 samples from the United States, Italy and Spain. PBMCs, B-cell-depleted T cells, or T cells were the source of the cDNA or gDNA that made up the material.

With V trimmed by 1 base and J by 5 bases, 2 bases remained unmatched. Germline-derived CDR1 and CDR2 are LGHDT and YNNKEL (reference sequence). There are 14 residues in the CDR3. As originally analysed: Amplification from reference gene primers served as the basis for estimated nucleated cell counts. Sequencing was performed with immunoSEQ multiplex PCR; in TCRdb, only in-frame clones are kept and a portion is missing. V and J calls and clone size follow that table, whereas D and trimming were derived from the DNA. The table records 150,000 to 250,000 clones, less than 95% of them present only once. Patients of the Seattle cohort, enrolled during active infection, were followed longitudinally.

This TCR was sampled from a man between 25 and 39 years old with COVID-19, enrolled during active disease. The chain uses TRBV3-1 (or the pseudogene TRBV3-2) and TRBJ2-5, with 9 bases aligning to TRBD2. The sample was peripheral blood. CDR3 in DNA: TGTGCCAGCAGCCAAGGTCTAGCGGGGGAGACCCAGTACTTC. Translation: CASSQGLAGETQYF.